This TCR beta chain is drawn from a study of CD8+ T cells in alopecia areata. cDNA reverse transcribed from extracted RNA served as the sequencing template. Profiled with immunoSEQ multiplex PCR; TCRdb holds only in-frame clones, not every one. The table includes about 150,000 clones, approximately 60% detected once. V lost 3 bases and J lost 6, with 11 bases in between. Germline V gives CDR1 SGHVS, CDR2 FNYEAQ. This CDR3 is built from 13 residues. Sequencing was performed on CD8+ T cells sorted from blood. The sequence derives from a human donor in good health. The V gene is TRBV7-6, the J gene TRBJ1-1, with D uncertain. For the CDR3, the DNA is TGTGCCAGCAGCTTGGGGATTTCGGCTGAAGCTTTCTTT. Encoded protein: CASSLGISAEAFF.